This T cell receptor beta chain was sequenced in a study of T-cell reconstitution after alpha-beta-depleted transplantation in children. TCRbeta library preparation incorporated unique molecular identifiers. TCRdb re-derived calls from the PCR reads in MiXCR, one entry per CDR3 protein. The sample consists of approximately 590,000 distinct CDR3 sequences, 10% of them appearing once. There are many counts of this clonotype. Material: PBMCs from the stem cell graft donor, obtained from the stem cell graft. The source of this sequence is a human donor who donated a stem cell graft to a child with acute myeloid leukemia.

Here the CDR3 DNA reads TGTGCCAGCAGCCAAGATCCGACAGTTAGGGAGACCCAGTACTTC. Its translation is CASSQDPTVRETQYF. The J gene is TRBJ2-5, the V gene TRBV3-1; the D gene is possibly TRBD1 (5 bases). Trimming took 0 bases from V and 5 from J, leaving 13 bases between them. The CDR3 length is 15 residues. CDR1 LGHDT and CDR2 YNNKEL come from the germline V gene (reference sequence).